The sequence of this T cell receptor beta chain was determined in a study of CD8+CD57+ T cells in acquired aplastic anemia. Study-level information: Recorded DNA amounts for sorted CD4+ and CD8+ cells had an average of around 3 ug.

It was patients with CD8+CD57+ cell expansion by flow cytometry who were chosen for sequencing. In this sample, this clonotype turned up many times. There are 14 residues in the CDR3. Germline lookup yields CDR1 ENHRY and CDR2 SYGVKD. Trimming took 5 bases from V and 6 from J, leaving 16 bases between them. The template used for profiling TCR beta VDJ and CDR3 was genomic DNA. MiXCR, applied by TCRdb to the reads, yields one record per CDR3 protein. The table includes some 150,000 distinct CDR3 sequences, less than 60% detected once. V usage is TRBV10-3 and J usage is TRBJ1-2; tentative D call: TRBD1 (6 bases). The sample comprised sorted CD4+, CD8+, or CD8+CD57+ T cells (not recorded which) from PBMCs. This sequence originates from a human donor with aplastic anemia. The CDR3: CAISPGVGGDGYTF. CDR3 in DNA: TGTGCCATCAGTCCCGGGGTAGGGGGGGATGGCTACACCTTC.